This is a list of T cell receptor beta chains from one sample in a study of blood T cell repertoires in COVID-19. The data were produced by immunoSEQ multiplex PCR, yet TCRdb's version contains in-frame clones alone and is incomplete. The sample lists tens of thousands of clones, around 86% occurring once. Input material: peripheral blood. These receptors originate from a man aged 80 or over with acute or convalescent COVID-19. CDR3s include the opening cysteine and the closing phenylalanine or tryptophan. D genes are given only for firm matches. A row's size may be missing; if present it is once, few, many or a size class.

j_call: TRBJ2-7; clone_size: NA; d_call: TRBD1; cdr3_length: 14; v_call: TRBV27; cdr3_aa: CASRRPGQGFEQYF; cdr3_nt: TGTGCCAGCAGACGCCCGGGACAGGGTTTCGAGCAGTACTTC
j_call: TRBJ2-7; clone_size: NA; d_call: TRBD1; cdr3_length: 18; v_call: TRBV15; cdr3_aa: CATSRDKTLGTGGREQYF; cdr3_nt: TGTGCCACCAGCAGAGACAAGACCCTCGGGACAGGGGGCCGCGAGCAGTACTTC
j_call: TRBJ1-2; clone_size: NA; d_call: NA; cdr3_length: 16; v_call: TRBV11-3; cdr3_aa: CASRPYHHRALRGYTF; cdr3_nt: TGTGCCAGCAGGCCATACCACCACAGGGCCTTAAGAGGCTACACCTTC
j_call: TRBJ1-5; clone_size: NA; d_call: TRBD1; cdr3_length: 13; v_call: TRBV6-4; cdr3_aa: CASSQGAQQPQHF; cdr3_nt: TGTGCCAGCAGCCAGGGGGCGCAGCAGCCCCAGCATTTT
j_call: TRBJ2-7; clone_size: NA; d_call: TRBD1; cdr3_length: 14; v_call: TRBV19; cdr3_aa: CASSHGQGSYEQYF; cdr3_nt: TGTGCCAGTAGCCACGGACAGGGCTCCTACGAGCAGTACTTC
j_call: TRBJ1-5; clone_size: NA; d_call: NA; cdr3_length: 15; v_call: TRBV6-2/TRBV6-3; cdr3_aa: CASSYGAGRNQPQHF; cdr3_nt: TGTGCCAGCAGTTACGGGGCGGGGCGCAATCAGCCCCAGCATTTT
j_call: TRBJ2-7; clone_size: NA; d_call: NA; cdr3_length: 16; v_call: TRBV5-1; cdr3_aa: CASSPRVGGLSYEQYF; cdr3_nt: TGCGCCAGCAGCCCGAGGGTGGGAGGCCTCTCCTACGAGCAGTACTTC
j_call: TRBJ2-4; clone_size: NA; d_call: NA; cdr3_length: 17; v_call: TRBV7-3; cdr3_aa: CASSPIDRLETKNIQYF; cdr3_nt: TGTGCCAGCAGTCCGATCGACAGGCTTGAGACCAAAAACATTCAGTACTTC
j_call: TRBJ2-1; clone_size: NA; d_call: NA; cdr3_length: 11; v_call: TRBV3-1/TRBV3-2; cdr3_aa: CASSQSSEQFF; cdr3_nt: TGTGCCAGCAGCCAATCGAGCGAGCAGTTCTTC
j_call: TRBJ2-1; clone_size: NA; d_call: NA; cdr3_length: 15; v_call: TRBV10-2; cdr3_aa: CASHQGRAAYNEQFF; cdr3_nt: TGCGCCAGCCATCAAGGACGAGCGGCTTACAATGAGCAGTTCTTC
j_call: TRBJ2-1; clone_size: NA; d_call: TRBD1; cdr3_length: 14; v_call: TRBV28; cdr3_aa: CASSGSDRDNEQFF; cdr3_nt: TGTGCCAGCAGTGGCTCCGACAGGGACAATGAGCAGTTCTTC
j_call: TRBJ2-5; clone_size: NA; d_call: TRBD2; cdr3_length: 16; v_call: TRBV4-1; cdr3_aa: CASSQRGGSGQETQYF; cdr3_nt: TGCGCCAGCAGCCAGCGGGGGGGCTCGGGCCAAGAGACCCAGTACTTC
j_call: TRBJ2-3; clone_size: NA; d_call: TRBD2; cdr3_length: 15; v_call: TRBV19; cdr3_aa: CASSSLAGVLDTQYF; cdr3_nt: TGTGCCAGTAGTTCCCTAGCGGGAGTTCTGGATACGCAGTATTTT
j_call: TRBJ2-1; clone_size: NA; d_call: TRBD2; cdr3_length: 16; v_call: TRBV7-2; cdr3_aa: CASSSGPRLALHEQFF; cdr3_nt: TGTGCCAGCAGCTCCGGACCGAGACTAGCCCTCCATGAGCAGTTCTTC
j_call: TRBJ1-1; clone_size: once; d_call: NA; cdr3_length: 13; v_call: TRBV18; cdr3_aa: CASSPRQNTEAFF; cdr3_nt: TGTGCCAGCTCACCACGGCAGAACACTGAAGCTTTCTTT
j_call: TRBJ1-5; clone_size: few; d_call: TRBD1; cdr3_length: 14; v_call: TRBV6-5; cdr3_aa: CASSYDRGNQPQHF; cdr3_nt: TGTGCCAGCAGTTACGACAGGGGCAATCAGCCCCAGCATTTT
j_call: TRBJ2-5; clone_size: NA; d_call: TRBD2; cdr3_length: 17; v_call: TRBV18; cdr3_aa: CASSPFRLAGAQETQYF; cdr3_nt: TGTGCCAGCTCACCATTTCGACTAGCGGGAGCACAAGAGACCCAGTACTTC
j_call: TRBJ2-3; clone_size: NA; d_call: TRBD2; cdr3_length: 15; v_call: TRBV2; cdr3_aa: CASSRASGFPDTQYF; cdr3_nt: TGTGCCAGCAGTCGGGCTAGCGGGTTCCCCGATACGCAGTATTTT
j_call: TRBJ2-5; clone_size: NA; d_call: NA; cdr3_length: 14; v_call: TRBV5-1; cdr3_aa: CASSLWGDGETQYF; cdr3_nt: TGCGCCAGCAGCTTATGGGGGGACGGCGAGACCCAGTACTTC
j_call: TRBJ1-4; clone_size: NA; d_call: TRBD1; cdr3_length: 11; v_call: TRBV20-1; cdr3_aa: CSANDRGKLFF; cdr3_nt: TGCAGTGCGAACGACAGGGGAAAACTGTTTTTT
j_call: TRBJ1-2; clone_size: NA; d_call: TRBD1; cdr3_length: 18; v_call: TRBV18; cdr3_aa: CASSPVIPGGGLASGYTF; cdr3_nt: TGTGCCAGCTCACCAGTTATCCCAGGGGGCGGACTGGCCAGTGGCTACACCTTC